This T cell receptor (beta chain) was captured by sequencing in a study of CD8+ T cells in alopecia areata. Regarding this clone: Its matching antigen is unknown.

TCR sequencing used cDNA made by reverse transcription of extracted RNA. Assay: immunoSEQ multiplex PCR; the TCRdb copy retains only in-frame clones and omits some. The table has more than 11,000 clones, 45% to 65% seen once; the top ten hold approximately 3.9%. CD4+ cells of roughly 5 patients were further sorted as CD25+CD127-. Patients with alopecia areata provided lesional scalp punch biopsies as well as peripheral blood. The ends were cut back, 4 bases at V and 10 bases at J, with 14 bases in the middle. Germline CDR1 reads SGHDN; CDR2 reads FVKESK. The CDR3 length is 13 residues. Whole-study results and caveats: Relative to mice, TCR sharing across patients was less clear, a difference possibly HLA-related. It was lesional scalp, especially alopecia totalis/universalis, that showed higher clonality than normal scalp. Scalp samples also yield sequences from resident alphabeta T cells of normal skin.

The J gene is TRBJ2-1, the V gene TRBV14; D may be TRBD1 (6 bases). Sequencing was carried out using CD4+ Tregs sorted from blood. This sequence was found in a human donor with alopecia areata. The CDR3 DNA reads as TGTGCCAGCAGCCGGGTGACAGGTTTGGAGCAGTTCTTC. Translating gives CASSRVTGLEQFF.